A selection of T cell receptor beta chains follows, all from one sample in a study of shared clonotypes between healthy human individuals. The method was immunoSEQ multiplex PCR; TCRdb's version includes in-frame clones alone and lacks a portion of them. This table has 2 million to 2.5 million clones, more than 85% appearing once. The sample was naive CD4+ T cells from PBMCs. These TCRs come from a man aged 18 to 29 in good health. Some clones in this sample may be carry-over from other donors' samples. Both conserved end residues are part of each CDR3. Fields, in order: J gene, D gene, clone size, V gene, CDR3 protein, CDR3 DNA. A D gene is named only where the DNA matches it firmly. Part of the rows lack a size; the others show once, few, many or a class for expanded clones.

j_call: TRBJ2-3
d_call: TRBD1
clone_size: NA
v_call: TRBV5-8
cdr3_aa: CASSLGRGSTDTQYF
cdr3_nt: TGTGCCAGCAGCTTGGGCAGGGGGAGCACAGATACGCAGTATTTT

j_call: TRBJ2-2
d_call: NA
clone_size: NA
v_call: TRBV27
cdr3_aa: CASSTRFWTVNTGELFF
cdr3_nt: TGTGCCAGCAGTACCCGATTCTGGACCGTGAACACCGGGGAGCTGTTTTTT

j_call: TRBJ1-2
d_call: NA
clone_size: NA
v_call: TRBV4-1
cdr3_aa: CASSQGEALNYGYTF
cdr3_nt: TGCGCCAGCAGCCAAGGGGAAGCGCTCAACTATGGCTACACCTTC

j_call: TRBJ2-6
d_call: NA
clone_size: once
v_call: TRBV5-4
cdr3_aa: CASSTTQRGANVLTF
cdr3_nt: TGTGCCAGCAGCACAACTCAACGTGGGGCCAACGTCCTGACTTTC

j_call: TRBJ1-2
d_call: TRBD1
clone_size: NA
v_call: TRBV30
cdr3_aa: CAWSPGGSNYGYTF
cdr3_nt: TGTGCCTGGAGTCCAGGGGGGTCTAACTATGGCTACACCTTC

j_call: TRBJ1-5
d_call: NA
clone_size: NA
v_call: TRBV4-1
cdr3_aa: CASSQVYSNQPQHF
cdr3_nt: TGCGCCAGCAGCCAAGTCTATAGCAATCAGCCCCAGCATTTT

j_call: TRBJ2-5
d_call: TRBD1
clone_size: NA
v_call: TRBV7-8
cdr3_aa: CASSFRTGPQETQYF
cdr3_nt: TGTGCCAGCAGCTTTAGGACAGGGCCCCAAGAGACCCAGTACTTC

j_call: TRBJ2-2
d_call: NA
clone_size: NA
v_call: TRBV27
cdr3_aa: CASSQGGGGELFF
cdr3_nt: TGTGCCAGCAGCCAAGGTGGAGGCGGGGAGCTGTTTTTT

j_call: TRBJ1-1
d_call: NA
clone_size: once
v_call: TRBV5-1
cdr3_aa: CASTIDRMGPEAFF
cdr3_nt: TGCGCCAGCACAATAGACCGCATGGGCCCTGAAGCTTTCTTT

j_call: TRBJ2-4
d_call: TRBD2
clone_size: NA
v_call: TRBV7-9
cdr3_aa: CASSLGEGASGPKNIQYF
cdr3_nt: TGTGCCAGCAGCTTAGGGGAAGGGGCTAGCGGGCCCAAAAACATTCAGTACTTC

j_call: TRBJ1-2
d_call: TRBD1
clone_size: NA
v_call: TRBV6-1
cdr3_aa: CASSVNFQGVMGGYTF
cdr3_nt: TGTGCCAGCAGTGTAAATTTCCAGGGGGTTATGGGTGGCTACACCTTC

j_call: TRBJ1-2
d_call: NA
clone_size: NA
v_call: TRBV6-1
cdr3_aa: CASSEEVRTFYGYTF
cdr3_nt: TGTGCCAGCAGTGAAGAAGTCCGCACCTTCTATGGCTACACCTTC

j_call: TRBJ1-1
d_call: TRBD1
clone_size: NA
v_call: TRBV30
cdr3_aa: CAWGRGQGTEAFF
cdr3_nt: TGTGCCTGGGGGAGGGGGCAGGGGACTGAAGCTTTCTTT

j_call: TRBJ2-2
d_call: TRBD1
clone_size: once
v_call: TRBV19
cdr3_aa: CASSDRGPSAGELFF
cdr3_nt: TGTGCCAGTAGCGACAGGGGGCCTTCCGCCGGGGAGCTGTTTTTT

j_call: TRBJ1-2
d_call: NA
clone_size: NA
v_call: TRBV18
cdr3_aa: CASSPTGTNYGYTF
cdr3_nt: TGTGCCAGCTCACCAACCGGGACTAACTATGGCTACACCTTC

j_call: TRBJ2-5
d_call: NA
clone_size: NA
v_call: TRBV27
cdr3_aa: CASSLTIGSETQYF
cdr3_nt: TGTGCCAGCAGTTTAACTATCGGGTCGGAGACCCAGTACTTC

j_call: TRBJ1-2
d_call: NA
clone_size: NA
v_call: TRBV25-1
cdr3_aa: CASSAPQSGSYGYTF
cdr3_nt: TGTGCCAGCAGTGCCCCCCAGAGTGGCAGCTATGGCTACACCTTC

j_call: TRBJ1-5
d_call: NA
clone_size: NA
v_call: TRBV5-4
cdr3_aa: CASSLVGPYSNQPQHF
cdr3_nt: TGTGCCAGCAGCTTGGTTGGACCATATAGCAATCAGCCCCAGCATTTT

j_call: TRBJ2-2
d_call: TRBD2
clone_size: NA
v_call: TRBV6-5
cdr3_aa: CASSYNRGGGELFF
cdr3_nt: TGTGCCAGCAGTTATAATAGGGGAGGGGGGGAGCTGTTTTTT

j_call: TRBJ2-7
d_call: TRBD1
clone_size: NA
v_call: TRBV28
cdr3_aa: CASSFLGTGLGGQYF
cdr3_nt: TGTGCCAGCAGTTTCCTCGGGACAGGGCTCGGCGGGCAGTACTTC

j_call: TRBJ2-6
d_call: NA
clone_size: NA
v_call: TRBV5-6
cdr3_aa: CASSRGTASGANVLTF
cdr3_nt: TGTGCCAGCAGCCGGGGGACGGCCTCTGGGGCCAACGTCCTGACTTTC

j_call: TRBJ2-1
d_call: TRBD2
clone_size: NA
v_call: TRBV27
cdr3_aa: CASKSYSGLAGGNEQFF
cdr3_nt: TGTGCCAGCAAAAGTTACTCGGGACTAGCGGGAGGGAATGAGCAGTTCTTC

j_call: TRBJ1-1
d_call: NA
clone_size: NA
v_call: TRBV5-4
cdr3_aa: CASSKTSPGANTEAFF
cdr3_nt: TGTGCCAGCAGCAAAACGTCCCCGGGGGCGAACACTGAAGCTTTCTTT

j_call: TRBJ1-1
d_call: NA
clone_size: NA
v_call: TRBV4-1
cdr3_aa: CASSQVRSAEAFF
cdr3_nt: TGCGCCAGCAGCCAAGTAAGGAGCGCTGAAGCTTTCTTT

j_call: TRBJ2-2
d_call: NA
clone_size: NA
v_call: TRBV7-8
cdr3_aa: CASSLGQNTGELFF
cdr3_nt: TGTGCCAGCAGCTTAGGTCAGAACACCGGGGAGCTGTTTTTT

j_call: TRBJ2-6
d_call: NA
clone_size: NA
v_call: TRBV6-1
cdr3_aa: CASSVTGIYSGANVLTF
cdr3_nt: TGTGCCAGCAGTGTAACAGGAATTTATTCTGGGGCCAACGTCCTGACTTTC

j_call: TRBJ1-5
d_call: TRBD1
clone_size: NA
v_call: TRBV28
cdr3_aa: CASSVFPWDRAGQPQHF
cdr3_nt: TGTGCCAGCAGCGTATTCCCGTGGGACAGGGCGGGACAGCCCCAGCATTTT

j_call: TRBJ2-7
d_call: TRBD2
clone_size: NA
v_call: TRBV6-5
cdr3_aa: CASSKIAGGFYEQYF
cdr3_nt: TGTGCCAGCAGTAAAATAGCGGGAGGGTTCTACGAGCAGTACTTC

j_call: TRBJ2-7
d_call: TRBD2
clone_size: NA
v_call: TRBV7-9
cdr3_aa: CASTLGTSGRYEQYF
cdr3_nt: TGTGCCAGCACCCTTGGGACTAGCGGGCGCTACGAGCAGTACTTC

j_call: TRBJ2-7
d_call: TRBD1
clone_size: NA
v_call: TRBV6-1
cdr3_aa: CASEIGTGVYEQYF
cdr3_nt: TGTGCCAGCGAGATCGGGACAGGGGTCTACGAGCAGTACTTC

j_call: TRBJ2-5
d_call: TRBD1
clone_size: NA
v_call: TRBV29-1
cdr3_aa: CSVNRGPQETQYF
cdr3_nt: TGCAGCGTCAACAGGGGGCCCCAAGAGACCCAGTACTTC

j_call: TRBJ1-3
d_call: NA
clone_size: NA
v_call: TRBV11-3
cdr3_aa: CASSLAGSSGNTIYF
cdr3_nt: TGTGCCAGCAGCTTAGCTGGGAGCTCTGGAAACACCATATATTTT

j_call: TRBJ1-6
d_call: NA
clone_size: NA
v_call: TRBV5-1
cdr3_aa: CASSLTWFSREVNSPLHF
cdr3_nt: TGCGCCAGCAGCTTGACTTGGTTTTCAAGGGAAGTAAATTCACCCCTCCACTTT

j_call: TRBJ1-1
d_call: NA
clone_size: NA
v_call: TRBV5-6
cdr3_aa: CASSWAPQSGREAFF
cdr3_nt: TGTGCCAGCAGCTGGGCCCCCCAGAGCGGGAGGGAAGCTTTCTTT

j_call: TRBJ2-3
d_call: TRBD1
clone_size: few
v_call: TRBV7-3
cdr3_aa: CASSQGTGGAADTQYF
cdr3_nt: TGTGCCAGCAGCCAGGGGACAGGGGGCGCGGCAGATACGCAGTATTTT

j_call: TRBJ2-1
d_call: TRBD2
clone_size: NA
v_call: TRBV5-1
cdr3_aa: CASSFGLAGASEQFF
cdr3_nt: TGCGCCAGCAGCTTTGGTCTAGCGGGAGCCAGTGAGCAGTTCTTC

j_call: TRBJ1-1
d_call: NA
clone_size: NA
v_call: TRBV5-8
cdr3_aa: CASSLVGRTEAFF
cdr3_nt: TGTGCCAGCAGCTTGGTGGGCCGCACTGAAGCTTTCTTT

j_call: TRBJ1-5
d_call: TRBD1
clone_size: few
v_call: TRBV30
cdr3_aa: CAWSEGAGQPQHF
cdr3_nt: TGTGCCTGGAGCGAGGGGGCAGGTCAGCCCCAGCATTTT

j_call: TRBJ2-5
d_call: TRBD2
clone_size: NA
v_call: TRBV11-3
cdr3_aa: CASSLGARASGTQETQYF
cdr3_nt: TGTGCCAGCAGCTTAGGAGCAAGGGCTAGCGGGACCCAAGAGACCCAGTACTTC

j_call: TRBJ2-7
d_call: NA
clone_size: NA
v_call: TRBV7-2
cdr3_aa: CASSPSRASSYEQYF
cdr3_nt: TGTGCCAGCAGCCCCTCTCGGGCAAGCTCCTACGAGCAGTACTTC

j_call: TRBJ1-1
d_call: TRBD1
clone_size: few
v_call: TRBV29-1
cdr3_aa: CSVNRGHTEAFF
cdr3_nt: TGCAGCGTAAACAGGGGGCATACTGAAGCTTTCTTT

j_call: TRBJ2-7
d_call: TRBD2
clone_size: NA
v_call: TRBV2
cdr3_aa: CASSGTRGISYEQYF
cdr3_nt: TGTGCCAGCAGTGGGACGCGGGGGATTTCCTACGAGCAGTACTTC

j_call: TRBJ2-7
d_call: TRBD1
clone_size: NA
v_call: TRBV28
cdr3_aa: CASSLGGQISYEQYF
cdr3_nt: TGTGCCAGCAGCCTAGGGGGACAGATCTCCTACGAGCAGTACTTC

j_call: TRBJ2-2
d_call: NA
clone_size: NA
v_call: TRBV9
cdr3_aa: CASSAQGQNTGELFF
cdr3_nt: TGTGCCAGCTCCGCCCAGGGGCAGAACACCGGGGAGCTGTTTTTT

j_call: TRBJ2-1
d_call: TRBD2
clone_size: NA
v_call: TRBV19
cdr3_aa: CASSAPLGTSGRTNEQFF
cdr3_nt: TGTGCCAGTAGTGCCCCTCTCGGGACTAGCGGGCGTACCAATGAGCAGTTCTTC

j_call: TRBJ1-3
d_call: TRBD1
clone_size: NA
v_call: TRBV27
cdr3_aa: CASSFWTGSGNTIYF
cdr3_nt: TGTGCCAGCAGTTTTTGGACAGGGTCTGGAAACACCATATATTTT

j_call: TRBJ2-3
d_call: NA
clone_size: NA
v_call: TRBV7-3
cdr3_aa: CASSVNTDTQYF
cdr3_nt: TGTGCCAGCAGCGTTAATACGGATACGCAGTATTTT

j_call: TRBJ2-2
d_call: NA
clone_size: NA
v_call: TRBV5-1
cdr3_aa: CASKGTANTGELFF
cdr3_nt: TGCGCCAGCAAAGGGACGGCGAACACCGGGGAGCTGTTTTTT

j_call: TRBJ1-6
d_call: TRBD1
clone_size: NA
v_call: TRBV30
cdr3_aa: CAWTKSVQGNSPLHF
cdr3_nt: TGTGCCTGGACCAAAAGCGTACAGGGGAATTCACCCCTCCACTTT

j_call: TRBJ1-2
d_call: NA
clone_size: few
v_call: TRBV28
cdr3_aa: CASSLFLRGYTF
cdr3_nt: TGTGCCAGCAGTTTATTCCTAAGGGGCTACACCTTC

j_call: TRBJ2-1
d_call: NA
clone_size: NA
v_call: TRBV30
cdr3_aa: CAWSPLGGFEQFF
cdr3_nt: TGTGCCTGGAGTCCCCTTGGGGGGTTTGAGCAGTTCTTC

j_call: TRBJ1-2
d_call: NA
clone_size: once
v_call: TRBV19
cdr3_aa: CASSISPGYGYTF
cdr3_nt: TGTGCCAGTAGTATTTCGCCAGGCTATGGCTACACCTTC

j_call: TRBJ1-4
d_call: NA
clone_size: NA
v_call: TRBV7-9
cdr3_aa: CASSSSPGRYNEKLFF
cdr3_nt: TGTGCCAGCAGCTCCAGTCCGGGACGTTATAATGAAAAACTGTTTTTT

j_call: TRBJ1-2
d_call: NA
clone_size: NA
v_call: TRBV9
cdr3_aa: CASSADGGRMGYGYTF
cdr3_nt: TGTGCCAGCAGCGCCGATGGGGGGCGGATGGGCTATGGCTACACCTTC

j_call: TRBJ1-5
d_call: TRBD1
clone_size: NA
v_call: TRBV19
cdr3_aa: CASSPSGGLNSNQPQHF
cdr3_nt: TGTGCCAGTAGTCCATCAGGGGGACTTAATAGCAATCAGCCCCAGCATTTT